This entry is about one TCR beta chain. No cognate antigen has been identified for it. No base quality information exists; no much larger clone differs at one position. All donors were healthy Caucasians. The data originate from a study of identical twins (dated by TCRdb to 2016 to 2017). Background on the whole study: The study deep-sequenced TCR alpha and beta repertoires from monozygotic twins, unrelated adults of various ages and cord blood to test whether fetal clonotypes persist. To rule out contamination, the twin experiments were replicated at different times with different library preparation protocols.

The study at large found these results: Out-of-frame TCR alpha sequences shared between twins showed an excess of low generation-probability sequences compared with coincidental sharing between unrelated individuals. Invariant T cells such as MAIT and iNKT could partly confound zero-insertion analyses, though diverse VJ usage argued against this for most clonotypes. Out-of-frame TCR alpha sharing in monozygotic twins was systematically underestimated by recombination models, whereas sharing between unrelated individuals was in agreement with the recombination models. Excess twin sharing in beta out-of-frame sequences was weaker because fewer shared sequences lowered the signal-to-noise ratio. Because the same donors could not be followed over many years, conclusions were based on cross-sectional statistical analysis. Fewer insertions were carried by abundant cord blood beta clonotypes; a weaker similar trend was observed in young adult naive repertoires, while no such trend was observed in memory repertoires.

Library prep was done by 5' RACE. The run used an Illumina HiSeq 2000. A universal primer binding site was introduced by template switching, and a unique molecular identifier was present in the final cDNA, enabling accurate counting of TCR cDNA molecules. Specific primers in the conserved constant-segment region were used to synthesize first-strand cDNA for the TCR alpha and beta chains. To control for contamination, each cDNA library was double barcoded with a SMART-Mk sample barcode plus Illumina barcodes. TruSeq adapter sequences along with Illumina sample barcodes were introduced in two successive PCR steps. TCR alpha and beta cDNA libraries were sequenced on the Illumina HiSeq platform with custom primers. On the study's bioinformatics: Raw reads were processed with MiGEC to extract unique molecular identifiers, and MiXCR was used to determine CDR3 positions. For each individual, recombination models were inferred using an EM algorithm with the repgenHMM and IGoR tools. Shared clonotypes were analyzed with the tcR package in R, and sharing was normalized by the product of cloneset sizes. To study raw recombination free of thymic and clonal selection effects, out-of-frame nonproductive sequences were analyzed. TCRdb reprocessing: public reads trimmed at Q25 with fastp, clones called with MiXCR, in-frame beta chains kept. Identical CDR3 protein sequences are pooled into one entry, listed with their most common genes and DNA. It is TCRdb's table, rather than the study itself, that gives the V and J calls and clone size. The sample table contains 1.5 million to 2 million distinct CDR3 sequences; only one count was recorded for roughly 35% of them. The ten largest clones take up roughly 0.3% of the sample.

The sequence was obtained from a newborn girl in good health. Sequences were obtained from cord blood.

In nucleotides, the sequence is TGTGCCAGTAGTTTGACAGGGGAAGGTACCACTGAAGCTTTCTTT. Its translation is CASSLTGEGTTEAFF. The V gene is TRBV19 and the J gene is TRBJ1-1; TRBD1 fits 8 bases in the junction. Trimmed from V: 5 bases; trimmed from J: 4 bases; junction bases lacking a gene match: 9. As encoded in the germline V gene (reference sequence), CDR1 is LNHDA while CDR2 is SQIVND. Counted from cysteine to phenylalanine, this CDR3 has 15 amino acids. Kept here is only the CDR3 DNA, which spans 45 bases and is read in frame from base 1.